Shown below are 17 T cell receptor beta chains from a single sample sequenced in a study of lymphopenia after photon versus proton radiotherapy. Only in-frame clones appear in the TCRdb table, and some are missing; sequencing was by immunoSEQ multiplex PCR. The profile shows more than 45,000 clones, roughly 80% of them singletons. The source material was peripheral blood, sampled from a patient treated with proton-based radiotherapy. These receptor sequences come from a man between 60 and 70 years old with pancreatic cancer.

The chain employs TRBV5-1 and TRBJ2-5; D might be TRBD2 (7 bases). The CDR3 consists of 14 residues. V was pared by 4 bases and J by 5 bases, with 15 bases between. Germline assignment: CDR1 SGHRS and CDR2 YFSETQ. The CDR3 DNA reads TGCGCCAGCAGCCAAGGGGCGGGGGCCGAGACCCAGTACTTC. It is translated as CASSQGAGAETQYF.

This clone was counted a single time. The CDR3 region has the DNA TGTGCCAGCAGTGAATGGTCAGGGGGCGCGGGGGGCTACACCTTC. Translation gives CASSEWSGGAGGYTF. V usage is TRBV6-1 and J usage is TRBJ1-2, with 8 bases identical to TRBD1. Germline V gene lookup returns CDR1 MNHNS and CDR2 SASEGT. The V segment lost 2 bases and the J segment 8 bases; nucleotides outside the gene matches: 10. The CDR3 contains 15 residues.

J is TRBJ2-7 and V is TRBV4-1; D is undetermined. In germline, CDR1 is MGHRA, CDR2 YSYEKL. The CDR3 totals 14 residues. Deletions cut 4 bases from V and 5 bases from J, with 15 bases between. The CDR3 nucleotides are TGCGCCAGCAGCCTTCAGACCGAAGAGGACGAGCAGTACTTC. Its protein is CASSLQTEEDEQYF.

This clone was found a few times. The V call is TRBV15, the J call TRBJ2-1, with D tentatively TRBD1 or TRBD2 (5 bases each). This CDR3 contains 18 residues. V gave up 4 bases and J gave up 5 bases, with 24 bases separating them. Germline CDR1 and CDR2: LNHNV and YYDKDF (reference sequence). The CDR3 DNA is TGTGCCACCAGCAATACTCCGGGGTGGGTCACCAGGGACAATGAGCAGTTCTTC. Translating gives CATSNTPGWVTRDNEQFF.

The rearrangement uses TRBV18 and TRBJ2-4; possible D gene TRBD1, 5 bases. The length of the CDR3 is 16 residues. Trimming removed 3 bases from V and 2 bases from J, with 14 bases in between. The germline gives CDR1 KGHSH, CDR2 LQKENI. The CDR3, as DNA: TGTGCCAGCTCACCCCTCCAGGGCTCTTCCAAAAACATTCAGTACTTC. Its translation is CASSPLQGSSKNIQYF. The full variable domain, its missing parts supplied by reference TRBV18 and TRBJ2-4, is NAGVMQNPRHLVRRRGQEARLRCSPMKGHSHVYWYRQLPEEGLKFMVYLQKENIIDESGMPKERFSAEFPKEGPSILRIQQVVRGDSAAYFCASSPLQGSSKNIQYFGAGTRLSVL.

The rearrangement links TRBV4-1 to TRBJ2-1, with 8 bases lining up with TRBD2. CDR3 length equals 12 residues. The V and J ends lost 4 bases and 10 bases, in that order; junction bases with no gene match: 3. From germline, CDR1 is MGHRA and CDR2 YSYEKL. This chain's CDR3 is CASSPGGGEQFF. Here the CDR3 DNA reads TGCGCCAGCAGCCCCGGGGGGGGAGAGCAGTTCTTC.

The chain carries TRBV5-1 and TRBJ2-7; 13 nucleotides align to TRBD2. V trimming: 4 bases; J trimming: 2 bases; junction bases outside the gene matches: 9. Germline V gene data show CDR1 as SGHRS and CDR2 as YFSETQ. The CDR3 runs to 17 residues. In DNA, the CDR3 is TGCGCCAGCAGCCCGGGACTAGCGGGAACAACTACCTACGAGCAGTACTTC. This encodes CASSPGLAGTTTYEQYF.

J is TRBJ2-5 and V is TRBV9; D not resolved. V was pared by 0 bases and J by 4 bases, with 13 bases between. CDR1 and CDR2 (germline): SGDLS, YYNGEE. The CDR3 sequence is 15 residues long. In DNA, the CDR3 is TGTGCCAGCAGCGTAGATGGCACGCTCGGAGAGACCCAGTACTTC. This encodes CASSVDGTLGETQYF.

The V call is TRBV9, the J call TRBJ2-3, with 8 bases aligning to TRBD2. V trimming: 1 base; J trimming: 6 bases; junction bases outside the gene matches: 16. The CDR3 has 18 residues. Germline CDR1 is SGDLS and CDR2 is YYNGEE. The CDR3, as DNA: TGTGCCAGCAGCGTAAAACCAGGACCGGGAGGGACCATGGATACGCAGTATTTT. This translates into CASSVKPGPGGTMDTQYF.

The V and J genes are TRBV30 and TRBJ1-1, with D possibly being TRBD1 (5 bases). Germline CDR1 and CDR2: GTSNPN and SVGIG (reference sequence). With 4 bases removed from V and 7 bases from J, the gap between germline ends came to 13 bases. This CDR3 is built from 12 residues. The CDR3, as DNA: TGTGCCTGGAAACCCGGGACGGGTGAAGCTTTCTTT. This sequence encodes CAWKPGTGEAFF.

The V call is TRBV5-1, the J call TRBJ2-1; 7 bases line up with TRBD2. The CDR3 covers 17 residues. Germline values: CDR1 SGHRS, CDR2 YFSETQ. V lost 2 bases to trimming and J lost 10 bases; unmatched junction nucleotides: 18. The CDR3 sequence: CASSFRSGQKAGKEQFF. CDR3 coding DNA: TGCGCCAGCAGCTTTAGGTCAGGGCAAAAAGCGGGGAAGGAGCAGTTCTTC. The whole variable domain, filled in from reference TRBV5-1 and TRBJ2-1, reads KAGVTQTPRYLIKTRGQQVTLSCSPISGHRSVSWYQQTPGQGLQFLFEYFSETQRNKGNFPGRFSGRQFSNSRSEMNVSTLELGDSALYLCASSFRSGQKAGKEQFFGPGTRLTVL.

CDR3 protein: CASSLGANVLTF. The CDR3 region has the DNA TGTGCCAGCAGTCTTGGGGCCAACGTCCTGACTTTC. V gene TRBV2 combines with J gene TRBJ2-6; D is unresolved. CDR1 is SNHLY and CDR2 is FYNNEI in the germline V gene. This CDR3 spans 12 amino acids. V was cut by 5 bases and J by 3 bases, with 2 bases left in between.

The table lists this clone with a few counts. The gene calls are TRBV11-3 and TRBJ2-1, with unresolved D. CDR1 and CDR2 (germline): SGHNT, YENEEA. The CDR3 consists of 14 residues. Trimming took 3 bases from V and 5 from J, leaving 11 bases between them. The CDR3 reads CASSFGTTDNEQFF. Written as DNA, the CDR3 is TGTGCCAGCAGCTTTGGAACAACCGACAATGAGCAGTTCTTC. Drawing the rest from reference TRBV11-3 and TRBJ2-1, the complete variable domain is EAGVVQSPRYKIIEKKQPVAFWCNPISGHNTLYWYLQNLGQGPELLIRYENEEAVDDSQLPKDRFSAERLKGVDSTLKIQPAELGDSAVYLCASSFGTTDNEQFFGPGTRLTVL.

The gene calls are TRBV6-6 and TRBJ1-2, with D unclear. The CDR3 runs to 13 residues. Trimming took 0 bases from V and 8 from J, leaving 10 bases between them. CDR1 and CDR2 from the germline V gene are MNHNY and SVGAGI (reference sequence). The CDR3 DNA reads as TGTGCCAGCAGTTACTCGGGCGAGGACGGCTACACCTTC. It translates to CASSYSGEDGYTF.

J is TRBJ2-1 and V is TRBV28; the match to TRBD2 covers 10 bases. V gave up 3 bases and J gave up 3 bases; unmatched junction bases: 11. CDR3 size: 18 residues. Germline CDR1 MDHEN, CDR2 SYDVKM. The CDR3: CASSFPLAGHRFYNEQFF. The CDR3 bases are TGTGCCAGCAGTTTCCCACTAGCGGGACACAGATTCTACAATGAGCAGTTCTTC. Variable domain in full (rest from reference TRBV28 and TRBJ2-1): DVKVTQSSRYLVKRTGEKVFLECVQDMDHENMFWYRQDPGLGLRLIYFSYDVKMKEKGDIPEGYSVSREKKERFSLILESASTNQTSMYLCASSFPLAGHRFYNEQFFGPGTRLTVL.

Of note for this clone: Within the sample, other DNA sequences also encode this same CDR3. The chain employs TRBV7-9 and TRBJ2-5; 8 positions agree with TRBD1. Germline CDR1 is SEHNR and CDR2 is FQNEAQ (reference sequence). The CDR3 sequence is 13 residues long. After removal of 5 bases from V and 5 bases from J, the junction contained 4 bases not matched to a gene. CDR3: CASSLTGVETQYF. DNA for the CDR3: TGTGCCAGCAGCCTGACAGGGGTGGAGACCCAGTACTTC. Full variable domain (outside the CDR3, taken from reference TRBV7-9 and TRBJ2-5): DTGVSQNPRHKITKRGQNVTFRCDPISEHNRLYWYRQTLGQGPEFLTYFQNEAQLEKSRLLSDRFSAERPKGSFSTLEIQRTEQGDSAMYLCASSLTGVETQYFGPGTRLLVL.

The gene calls are TRBV18 and TRBJ1-4, with D possibly TRBD1 on 5 matching bases. Trimming left V 3 bases short and J 5 bases short, with 7 bases between. CDR1 KGHSH and CDR2 LQKENI come from the germline V gene. The CDR3 sequence is 13 residues long. The CDR3 bases are TGTGCCAGCTCACCCGACAGAAATGAAAAACTGTTTTTT. This codes for CASSPDRNEKLFF. The full variable domain, in which reference TRBV18 and TRBJ1-4 provide the parts outside the CDR3, is NAGVMQNPRHLVRRRGQEARLRCSPMKGHSHVYWYRQLPEEGLKFMVYLQKENIIDESGMPKERFSAEFPKEGPSILRIQQVVRGDSAAYFCASSPDRNEKLFFGSGTQLSVL.